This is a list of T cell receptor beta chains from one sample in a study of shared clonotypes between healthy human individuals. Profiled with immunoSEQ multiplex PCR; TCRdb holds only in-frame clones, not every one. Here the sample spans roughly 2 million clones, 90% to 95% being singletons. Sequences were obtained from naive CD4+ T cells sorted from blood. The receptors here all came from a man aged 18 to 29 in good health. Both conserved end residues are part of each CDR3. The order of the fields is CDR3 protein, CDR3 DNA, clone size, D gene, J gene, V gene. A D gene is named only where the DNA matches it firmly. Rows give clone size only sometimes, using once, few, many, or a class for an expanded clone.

cdr3_aa: CASSLLTGSGGQEETQYF
cdr3_nt: TGCGCCAGCAGCTTACTCACCGGAAGCGGGGGCCAGGAAGAGACCCAGTACTTC
clone_size: NA
d_call: TRBD2
j_call: TRBJ2-5
v_call: TRBV5-1

cdr3_aa: CASSQVPAGMVYEQYF
cdr3_nt: TGCGCCAGCAGCCAAGTCCCCGCCGGGATGGTGTACGAGCAGTACTTC
clone_size: NA
d_call: NA
j_call: TRBJ2-7
v_call: TRBV4-1

cdr3_aa: CASSLVAGNYNEQFF
cdr3_nt: TGCGCCAGCAGCTTGGTGGCGGGGAATTACAATGAGCAGTTCTTC
clone_size: NA
d_call: NA
j_call: TRBJ2-1
v_call: TRBV5-1

cdr3_aa: CASSQDAGPRQQYF
cdr3_nt: TGTGCCAGCAGCCAAGACGCAGGGCCCAGACAGCAGTACTTC
clone_size: NA
d_call: NA
j_call: TRBJ2-7
v_call: TRBV14

cdr3_aa: CASSGGGASSTDTQYF
cdr3_nt: TGTGCCAGCAGCGGCGGCGGGGCTAGCAGCACAGATACGCAGTATTTT
clone_size: NA
d_call: NA
j_call: TRBJ2-3
v_call: TRBV7-2

cdr3_aa: CASSHGRQLQETQYF
cdr3_nt: TGTGCCAGCAGCCATGGGAGGCAGTTACAAGAGACCCAGTACTTC
clone_size: NA
d_call: NA
j_call: TRBJ2-5
v_call: TRBV5-6

cdr3_aa: CASSREGRSNQPQHF
cdr3_nt: TGTGCCAGCAGCCGGGAGGGCCGTAGCAATCAGCCCCAGCATTTT
clone_size: NA
d_call: NA
j_call: TRBJ1-5
v_call: TRBV11-2

cdr3_aa: CASSEYMGGNNSPLHF
cdr3_nt: TGTGCCAGCAGTGAATATATGGGGGGCAATAATTCACCCCTCCACTTT
clone_size: NA
d_call: NA
j_call: TRBJ1-6
v_call: TRBV25-1

cdr3_aa: CASNGGAGTEAFF
cdr3_nt: TGTGCCAGCAACGGGGGCGCGGGCACTGAAGCTTTCTTT
clone_size: once
d_call: NA
j_call: TRBJ1-1
v_call: TRBV7-2

cdr3_aa: CATEYRDRTAGNTIYF
cdr3_nt: TGCGCCACCGAATACAGAGACAGGACGGCCGGAAACACCATATATTTT
clone_size: NA
d_call: NA
j_call: TRBJ1-3
v_call: TRBV10-1

cdr3_aa: CASSLGTASTNEKLFF
cdr3_nt: TGCGCCAGCAGCTTGGGAACAGCCTCAACTAATGAAAAACTGTTTTTT
clone_size: NA
d_call: NA
j_call: TRBJ1-4
v_call: TRBV5-1

cdr3_aa: CASSLVGQSFEQYF
cdr3_nt: TGTGCCAGCAGCTTAGTGGGACAGTCTTTCGAGCAGTACTTC
clone_size: NA
d_call: TRBD1
j_call: TRBJ2-7
v_call: TRBV7-9

cdr3_aa: CASSYSIVAEQYF
cdr3_nt: TGTGCCAGCAGTTACTCGATTGTCGCAGAGCAGTACTTC
clone_size: NA
d_call: NA
j_call: TRBJ2-7
v_call: TRBV6-6

cdr3_aa: CASSPTSSGANVLTF
cdr3_nt: TGCGCCAGCAGCCCGACAAGCTCTGGGGCCAACGTCCTGACTTTC
clone_size: NA
d_call: NA
j_call: TRBJ2-6
v_call: TRBV5-1

cdr3_aa: CASSSGTRVTGELFF
cdr3_nt: TGTGCCAGCAGCTCCGGGACTAGGGTGACCGGGGAGCTGTTTTTT
clone_size: NA
d_call: TRBD2
j_call: TRBJ2-2
v_call: TRBV27

cdr3_aa: CASSRESTNEKLFF
cdr3_nt: TGCGCCAGCAGTCGGGAATCAACTAATGAAAAACTGTTTTTT
clone_size: NA
d_call: NA
j_call: TRBJ1-4
v_call: TRBV5-1

cdr3_aa: CASSLGAGLNEKLFF
cdr3_nt: TGTGCCAGCAGCTTGGGGGCAGGGCTCAATGAAAAACTGTTTTTT
clone_size: NA
d_call: NA
j_call: TRBJ1-4
v_call: TRBV7-9

cdr3_aa: CASSEPTHSNQPQHF
cdr3_nt: TGTGCCAGCAGTGAACCAACACATAGCAATCAGCCCCAGCATTTT
clone_size: few
d_call: NA
j_call: TRBJ1-5
v_call: TRBV6-1

cdr3_aa: CASSFRTSPYEQYF
cdr3_nt: TGTGCCAGCAGTTTCCGGACTAGCCCCTACGAGCAGTACTTC
clone_size: NA
d_call: TRBD2
j_call: TRBJ2-7
v_call: TRBV27

cdr3_aa: CASSSYRGEEQVSYEQYF
cdr3_nt: TGTGCCAGCAGCTCATATCGGGGTGAAGAACAGGTCTCCTACGAGCAGTACTTC
clone_size: NA
d_call: NA
j_call: TRBJ2-7
v_call: TRBV11-2

cdr3_aa: CASTGQGAGEQYF
cdr3_nt: TGTGCCAGTACGGGGCAGGGGGCAGGCGAGCAGTACTTC
clone_size: NA
d_call: TRBD1
j_call: TRBJ2-7
v_call: TRBV5-6

cdr3_aa: CASSREDSTYGYTF
cdr3_nt: TGCGCCAGCAGCCGAGAGGACAGCACTTATGGCTACACCTTC
clone_size: NA
d_call: NA
j_call: TRBJ1-2
v_call: TRBV5-1

cdr3_aa: CASSGGQGVSPLHF
cdr3_nt: TGTGCCAGCAGCGGGGGACAGGGTGTGTCACCCCTCCACTTT
clone_size: NA
d_call: TRBD1
j_call: TRBJ1-6
v_call: TRBV9

cdr3_aa: CASWGTASLGAFF
cdr3_nt: TGTGCCAGTTGGGGGACAGCCTCTCTTGGAGCTTTCTTT
clone_size: NA
d_call: TRBD1
j_call: TRBJ1-1
v_call: TRBV19

cdr3_aa: CASSYQFGYTEAFF
cdr3_nt: TGTGCCAGCAGTTACCAGTTCGGGTACACTGAAGCTTTCTTT
clone_size: NA
d_call: NA
j_call: TRBJ1-1
v_call: TRBV6-5

cdr3_aa: CASSSPGGPRDTQYF
cdr3_nt: TGTGCCAGCAGTTCCCCGGGGGGGCCCCGAGATACGCAGTATTTT
clone_size: NA
d_call: TRBD2
j_call: TRBJ2-3
v_call: TRBV28

cdr3_aa: CASSEAVISTGWNTGELFF
cdr3_nt: TGTGCCAGCAGTGAAGCCGTTATCTCGACAGGGTGGAACACCGGGGAGCTGTTTTTT
clone_size: NA
d_call: TRBD1
j_call: TRBJ2-2
v_call: TRBV2